This T cell receptor (beta chain) was recorded in a study of blood T cell repertoires in COVID-19 (dated by TCRdb to 2020 to 2022). Background for the entire study: Collaborator samples came from the United States, Italy and Spain and covered acute and convalescent phases of COVID-19. Nearly every sample came with metadata listing a de-identified subject ID, COVID-19 status, age in years and sex. The material from the prospective study consisted of cDNA or gDNA derived from T cells, B-cell-depleted T cells, or PBMCs. Where available, HLA class I and class II types were obtained from metadata supplied by the sample provider rather than from assay-based typing. The samples were drawn from the first 160 participants of the ongoing ImmuneRACE study and from under 1,500 subjects provided by 6 global collaborators. Deeply sampled blood TCRbeta repertoires from subjects exposed to, actively infected with, or recovered from COVID-19 were included in the dataset. The repertoires were released in a freely available public database meant as a resource for research on the immune response to SARS-CoV-2.

Participants in the prospective study were aged roughly 18 to 90 years, lived in 24 United States geographic areas, and enrolled through a virtual design. In the prospective study, participants were assigned to cohorts based on the clinical history participants reported in a screening survey and a study questionnaire. Exposed participants had been in contact, within 2 weeks of entering the study, with a person who had a PCR-confirmed or clinician-diagnosed case of COVID-19. In the prospective study, mobile phlebotomists collected whole blood, serum and a nasopharyngeal or oropharyngeal swab from each participant. Additional blood draws and questionnaires over a 2-month period could optionally be provided by prospective study participants. Before DNA extraction, prospective study blood samples were shipped either frozen or at room temperature. V is pruned by 2 bases and J by 3 bases, leaving 8 bases of the junction without a gene match. Including cysteine and phenylalanine, the CDR3 has 16 amino acids. The entry retains the CDR3 DNA only, 48 bases that are in frame from base 1. CDR1 is given as SGHVS and CDR2 as FQNEAQ, both from the germline V gene.

Comments on this clone: Its antigen is not yet known. Base qualities are missing; no much larger clone stands one base away.

TCRbeta CDR3 regions were amplified from genomic DNA using the immunoSEQ Assay, a bias-controlled multiplex PCR. On the study's bioinformatics: The number of nucleated cells in each sample was estimated from the amplification of reference gene primers within the assay. To quantify the absolute abundance of each unique TCRbeta CDR3 rearrangement, sequence reads were collapsed and filtered. For each sample, productive Simpson clonality was calculated as the square root of Simpson's diversity index across productive rearrangements. TCRdb took this table from immuneACCESS and kept in-frame rearrangements with V and J called. Such tables lack part of the clones; where checked against another copy, unresolved V genes explain under half of the gap, and the rest is unexplained. V, J and clone size were drawn from that table, and D and trimming were deduced from the DNA. Here the sample has fewer than 400,000 clones; 90% to 95% occur a single time. 3.5% to 5% of the sample is in the top ten clones.

Findings and caveats that apply to the study as a whole: The quantity of clinical and demographic metadata differed by source and by participant and was supplied without curation.

Sequences were obtained from PBMCs or T cells enriched from blood (not recorded which). The chain is assembled from TRBV7-8 and TRBJ2-7, with 9 bases aligning to TRBD1. The clonotype originates from a woman aged 25 to 39 who had been exposed to COVID-19. The CDR3 amino acid sequence is: CASSLLTGTGIYEQYF. Here is the DNA: TGTGCCAGCAGCTTATTGACCGGGACAGGGATCTACGAGCAGTACTTC.